These 21 T cell receptor beta chains were all obtained from the same sample, sequenced in a study of OX40 agonist ivuxolimab in advanced cancers. Assay used: immunoSEQ multiplex PCR; TCRdb lists only in-frame clones, some missing. The sample holds approximately 160,000 clones; 90% to 95% are singletons and the top ten take around 0.31%. The input for sequencing was CD4+ or CD8+ T cells sorted from blood, taken in a trial of the OX40 agonist ivuxolimab. The receptor source for this set is an adult with an advanced solid tumor such as melanoma, head and neck, liver or kidney cancer.

The rearrangement uses TRBV7-2 and TRBJ2-6; D tentatively fits TRBD1 or TRBD2 (5 bases each). V lost 4 bases and J 1 base, leaving 17 bases between the germline ends. Germline V gene lookup returns CDR1 SGHTA and CDR2 FQGNSA. The CDR3 length is 18 residues. CDR3 amino acids: CASSSIRDGVSGANVLTF. In nucleotides, the CDR3 is TGTGCCAGCAGCTCCATTAGGGACGGCGTATCTGGGGCCAACGTCCTGACTTTC.

The V gene is TRBV6-5, the J gene TRBJ2-7, with TRBD2 matching 10 bases. The CDR3 is 15 residues long. V shed 6 bases, J shed 0 bases, and the junction held 5 bases outside the gene matches. Germline V CDR1 and CDR2: MNHEY, SVGAGI. CDR3: CASRLSGRGSYEQYF. CDR3 in DNA: TGTGCCAGCAGATTGAGCGGGAGGGGCTCCTACGAGCAGTACTTC.

This chain links TRBV13 with TRBJ2-3; TRBD2 agrees at 9 bases. CDR3 length: 18 amino acids. The trim removed 1 base at V and 6 bases at J, leaving 14 bases unmatched. CDR1 is PRHDT, CDR2 FYEKMQ, per germline (reference sequence). This chain's CDR3 is CASSLVAGGHQLRDTQYF. DNA for the CDR3: TGTGCCAGCAGCTTAGTTGCGGGGGGGCACCAGCTGCGGGATACGCAGTATTTT.

The chain uses TRBV6-6 and TRBJ2-3, with 9 bases that match TRBD1. From germline, CDR1 is MNHNY and CDR2 SVGAGI (reference sequence). There are 15 residues in the CDR3. V shed 4 bases, J shed 0 bases, and the junction held 2 bases outside the gene matches. CDR3 sequence reads: CASSSQGASTDTQYF. DNA for the CDR3: TGTGCCAGCAGTTCACAGGGGGCTAGCACAGATACGCAGTATTTT.

The gene calls are TRBV12-5 and TRBJ1-5; unclear D gene. This CDR3 contains 13 residues. CDR1 and CDR2 (germline): LGHNT, FRNRAP. Trimming cost V 4 bases and J 7 bases, with 11 bases left between them. CDR3 sequence reads: CASGSPEGQPQHF. CDR3 coding DNA: TGTGCTAGTGGTTCCCCCGAAGGGCAGCCCCAGCATTTT.

J is TRBJ2-1 and V is TRBV7-9; 7 bases align to TRBD1. The V segment lost 5 bases and the J segment 4 bases; nucleotides outside the gene matches: 5. CDR3 size: 14 residues. From germline, CDR1 is SEHNR and CDR2 FQNEAQ (reference sequence). The CDR3 loop reads CASSHGTVYNEQFF. For the CDR3, the DNA is TGTGCCAGCAGCCACGGGACAGTTTACAATGAGCAGTTCTTC.

The rearrangement uses TRBV27 and TRBJ1-2, with D unclear. V shed 6 bases and J shed 10 bases, with 21 bases lying between them. Germline V gene data show CDR1 as MNHEY and CDR2 as SMNVEV (reference sequence). The CDR3 runs 14 residues. The CDR3 bases are TGTGCCAGCAGGACCTCCAGGACCTCCATAGACTACACCTTC. It is translated as CASRTSRTSIDYTF.

CDR3 DNA sequence: TGTGCCAGCAGCCAAGTCAGGGCTAGCGAGGGAATCAAAGAGACCCAGTACTTC. Its translation is CASSQVRASEGIKETQYF. The J gene is TRBJ2-5, the V gene TRBV4-2, with D perhaps TRBD2 (6 bases). Trimming removed 1 base at V and 3 bases at J, with 21 bases between. CDR3 length: 18 amino acids. Germline loops: CDR1 LGHNA, CDR2 YNFKEQ.

The chain couples TRBV10-3 to TRBJ2-1, with 8 positions matching TRBD2. With 7 bases clipped from V and 3 bases from J, the junction kept 5 bases outside the gene matches. In germline, CDR1 is ENHRY, CDR2 SYGVKD. This CDR3 is 14 amino acids long. For the CDR3, the DNA is TGTGCCATCATGTCGGGGGGGGTCTACAATGAGCAGTTCTTC. As protein: CAIMSGGVYNEQFF.

J is TRBJ1-1 and V is TRBV5-1; tentative D call: TRBD1 (5 bases). The CDR3 loop spans 13 amino acids. Germline V gene data show CDR1 as SGHRS and CDR2 as YFSETQ. With 2 bases removed from V and 5 bases from J, the gap between germline ends came to 10 bases. For the CDR3, the DNA is TGCGCCAGCAGCTTCCTGACAGAAACTGAAGCTTTCTTT. Protein product: CASSFLTETEAFF.

This chain links TRBV5-8 with TRBJ2-5, with TRBD2 as a possible D gene (6 bases). CDR1 and CDR2 (germline): SGHTS, YDEGEE. The CDR3 contains 15 residues. Trimming left V 4 bases short and J 0 bases short, with 13 bases between. This CDR3 is CASSRGNLDQETQYF. DNA of the CDR3: TGTGCCAGCAGCCGGGGGAACCTAGACCAAGAGACCCAGTACTTC.

The sample holds one count of this clone. The chain carries TRBV5-4 and TRBJ2-2; tentatively, D is TRBD2 (5 bases). Germline V gene sequence: CDR1 SGHNT, CDR2 YYREEE (reference sequence). The length of the CDR3 is 14 residues. The V gene lost 4 bases and the J gene lost 4 bases, with 11 bases spanning the gap. This CDR3 reads CASSPGIFTGELFF. The CDR3 region has the DNA TGTGCCAGCAGCCCCGGGATATTCACCGGGGAGCTGTTTTTT.

The V gene is TRBV19, the J gene TRBJ1-3; TRBD1 might be the D (5 bases). Trimming shortened V by 5 bases and J by 5 bases, and 13 bases separated the two germline ends. In germline, CDR1 is LNHDA, CDR2 SQIVND (reference sequence). CDR3 length equals 14 residues. CDR3 loop: CASSPQGYRNTIYF. DNA of the CDR3: TGTGCCAGTAGTCCGCAGGGATATCGAAACACCATATATTTT. Full variable domain (rest looked up from reference TRBV19 and TRBJ1-3): DGGITQSPKYLFRKEGQNVTLSCEQNLNHDAMYWYRQDPGQGLRLIYYSQIVNDFQKGDIAEGYSVSREKKESFPLTVTSAQKNPTAFYLCASSPQGYRNTIYFGEGSWLTVV.

Notes on this clone: The sample contains more than one DNA sequence encoding this CDR3. The V and J genes are TRBV6-6 and TRBJ1-2; D gene unclear. From germline, CDR1 is MNHNY and CDR2 SVGAGI (reference sequence). CDR3 length equals 12 residues. Trimming removed 6 bases from V and 2 bases from J, with 7 bases in between. The CDR3 DNA sequence: TGTGCCAGCAGCCCTTTGAACTATGGCTACACCTTC. Protein: CASSPLNYGYTF.

The rearrangement joins TRBV7-9 to TRBJ2-7; 14 bases map to TRBD2. The CDR3 is 16 residues long. Germline trimming cut 5 bases from V and 6 bases from J; bases unmatched to any gene: 9. CDR1 SEHNR and CDR2 FQNEAQ come from the germline V gene (reference sequence). The CDR3 region has the DNA TGTGCCAGCAGCGTAACGGGACTAGCGGGAGTTATCGAGCAGTACTTC. Its protein product is CASSVTGLAGVIEQYF.

The J gene is TRBJ2-2, the V gene TRBV28, with 7 bases identical to TRBD2. The germline CDR1 and CDR2 sequences are MDHEN and SYDVKM. The CDR3 sequence is 15 residues long. V trimming: 2 bases; J trimming: 4 bases; junction bases outside the gene matches: 4. CDR3 DNA sequence: TGTGCCAGCAGTTTAGGAGCTAGCGGCACCGGGGAGCTGTTTTTT. It codes for CASSLGASGTGELFF.

This chain connects TRBV28 to TRBJ2-1, with 11 bases lining up with TRBD2. Germline trimming cut 8 bases from V and 7 bases from J; bases unmatched to any gene: 7. Germline CDR1 is MDHEN and CDR2 is SYDVKM. The CDR3 runs to 14 residues. The CDR3 coding sequence is TGTGCCAGCTTTAGCGGGAGGGCCGGGAATGAGCAGTTCTTC. Translated, it gives CASFSGRAGNEQFF. Complete variable domain (other parts from reference TRBV28 and TRBJ2-1): DVKVTQSSRYLVKRTGEKVFLECVQDMDHENMFWYRQDPGLGLRLIYFSYDVKMKEKGDIPEGYSVSREKKERFSLILESASTNQTSMYLCASFSGRAGNEQFFGPGTRLTVL.

This sequence joins TRBV21-1 and TRBJ2-7; no check of the table's D call, TRBD1, against the DNA was made. TRBV21-1 is recorded as a pseudogene. The CDR3 covers 12 residues. The DNA of the CDR3 is TGTGCCAGCAGCCCGACAACCTACGAGCAGTACTTC. It yields the protein CASSPTTYEQYF.

This clone was seen once. V is TRBV2 and J is TRBJ2-3, with 7 bases lining up with TRBD1. J was trimmed by 4 bases and V by 6 bases; bases with no gene match: 10. Germline CDR1 is SNHLY and CDR2 is FYNNEI. This CDR3 comprises 15 residues. CDR3 coding DNA: TGTGCCAGCAGCCCCAGGGGGTATAGCTCAGATACGCAGTATTTT. Translating it yields CASSPRGYSSDTQYF.

The rearrangement links TRBV21-1 to TRBJ1-2. TRBV21-1 is an annotated pseudogene. The CDR3 sequence is 13 residues long. The CDR3: CASSKEGNYGYTF. As DNA, the CDR3 is TGTGCCAGCAGCAAAGAGGGCAACTATGGCTACACCTTC.

The rearrangement uses TRBV4-3 and TRBJ2-7, with D unclear. Germline V gene data show CDR1 as LGHNA and CDR2 as YSLEER. The V end lost 3 bases, the J end lost 3 bases, and 15 bases lay between the germline ends. CDR3 size: 15 residues. This CDR3 is CASSQEGSPYYEQYF. Written as DNA, the CDR3 is TGCGCCAGCAGCCAGGAAGGGTCCCCCTACTACGAGCAGTACTTC.